This T cell receptor (beta chain) was captured by sequencing in a study of CD8 T cells in cerebrospinal fluid in Alzheimer's disease. Study summary: CSF T cell clonal expansion was assessed by plate-based nested PCR and droplet-based sequencing.

For droplet-based sequencing, live CSF cells were sorted using a live/dead marker. CDR1 and CDR2 (germline): LNHDA, SQIVND (reference sequence). The CDR3 spans 17 residues. TCRdb re-called the 10x single-cell sequencing reads, yielding one record per CDR3 amino acid sequence without DNA. This listing includes just over 1,500 distinct CDR3 sequences. The study, taken as a whole, reports: Finding EBV-specific TCRs in cerebrospinal fluid does not show EBV causes Alzheimer's disease.

This clonotype is deemed medium-sized (0.01 to 0.1%) by its frequency. No antigen is known for it. The clonotype was recovered from a human donor in good health. The chain is built from TRBV19 and TRBJ2-1; TCRdb calls TRBD1, which cannot be checked without DNA. Material: cerebrospinal fluid. CDR3: CASSIDFRDRPYNEQFF.